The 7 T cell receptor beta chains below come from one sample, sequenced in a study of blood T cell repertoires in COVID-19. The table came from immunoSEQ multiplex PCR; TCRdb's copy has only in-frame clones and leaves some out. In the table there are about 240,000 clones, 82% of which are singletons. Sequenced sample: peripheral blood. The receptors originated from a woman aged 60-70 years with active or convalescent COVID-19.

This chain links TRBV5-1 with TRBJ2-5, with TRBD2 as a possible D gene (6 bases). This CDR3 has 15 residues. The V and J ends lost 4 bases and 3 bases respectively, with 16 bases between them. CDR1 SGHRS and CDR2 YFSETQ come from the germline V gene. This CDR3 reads CASSLYSGTEETQYF. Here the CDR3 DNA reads TGCGCCAGCAGCCTATATTCCGGGACTGAAGAGACCCAGTACTTC.

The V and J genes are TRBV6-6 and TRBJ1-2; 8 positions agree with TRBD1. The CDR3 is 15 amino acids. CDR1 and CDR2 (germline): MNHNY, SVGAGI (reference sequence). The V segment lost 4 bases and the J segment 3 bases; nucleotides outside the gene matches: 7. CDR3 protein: CASSSPDRDDYGYTF. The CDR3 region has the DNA TGTGCCAGCAGTTCGCCGGACAGGGATGACTATGGCTACACCTTC.

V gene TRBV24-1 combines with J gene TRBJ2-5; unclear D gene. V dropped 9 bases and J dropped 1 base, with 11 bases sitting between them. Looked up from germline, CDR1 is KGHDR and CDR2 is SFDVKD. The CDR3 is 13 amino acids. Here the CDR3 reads CATEVTAQETQYF. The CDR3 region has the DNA TGTGCCACCGAAGTCACAGCCCAAGAGACCCAGTACTTC.

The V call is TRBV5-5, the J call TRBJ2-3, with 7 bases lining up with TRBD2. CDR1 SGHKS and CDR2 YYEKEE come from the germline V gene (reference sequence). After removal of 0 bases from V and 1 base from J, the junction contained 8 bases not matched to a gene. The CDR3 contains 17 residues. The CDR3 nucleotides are TGTGCCAGCAGCTTGGTTGCAAGGGGAGGGGGCACAGATACGCAGTATTTT. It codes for CASSLVARGGGTDTQYF.

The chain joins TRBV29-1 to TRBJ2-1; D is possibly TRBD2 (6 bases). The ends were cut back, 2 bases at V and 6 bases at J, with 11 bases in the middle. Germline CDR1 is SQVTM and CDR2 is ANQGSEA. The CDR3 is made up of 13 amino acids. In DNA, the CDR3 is TGCAGCGTTGAATGGCAGGGAGGCAATGAGCAGTTCTTC. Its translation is CSVEWQGGNEQFF.

This chain's CDR3 is CASSQVAGSGNTIYF. CDR3 bases: TGCGCCAGCAGCCAAGTTGCCGGGTCTGGAAACACCATATATTTT. V and J are TRBV4-3 and TRBJ1-3; unclear D gene. The CDR3 sequence is 15 residues long. The V gene lost 1 base and the J gene lost 1 base, with 8 bases spanning the gap. Germline loops: CDR1 LGHNA, CDR2 YSLEER.

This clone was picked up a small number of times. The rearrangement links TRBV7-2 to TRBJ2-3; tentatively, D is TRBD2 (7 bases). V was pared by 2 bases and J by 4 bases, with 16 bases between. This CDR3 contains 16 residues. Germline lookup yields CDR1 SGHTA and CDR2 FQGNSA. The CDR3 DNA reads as TGTGCCAGCAGCTTAATGGCGGGGGCTAGCCCAGATACGCAGTATTTT. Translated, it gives CASSLMAGASPDTQYF.